Listed below are T cell receptor beta chains from one sample, sequenced in a study of shared T cell receptors in the human thymus. The table came from immunoSEQ multiplex PCR; TCRdb's copy has only in-frame clones and leaves some out. This sample yields 630,000 or so clones, of which around 87% are seen a single time; 0.0094% belongs to the top ten. These records were also assigned to another study, of human thymus T cells.

Sequenced material: thymocytes. The receptors shown here come from a boy in the first two years of life with a congenital heart defect. Both conserved end residues are part of each CDR3. The D gene is left open where the match is weak. Clone size is not always given. Where it is, it says once, few, many or a class for expanded clones.

>TRBJ2-7|TRBD2|-|TRBV28|24
CASSLEEETPCPTSNLSRRREQYF
TGTGCCAGCAGTTTAGAGGAAGAGACCCCCTGTCCGACTAGCAATCTTTCCAGAAGACGCGAGCAGTACTTC
>TRBJ2-7|-|-|TRBV5-6|11
CASSYFNEQYF
TGTGCCAGCAGCTATTTTAACGAGCAGTACTTC
>TRBJ2-1|-|once|TRBV10-3|11
CANITRYEQFF
TGTGCCAACATTACTAGATATGAGCAGTTCTTC
>TRBJ1-2|-|-|TRBV29-1|13
CSVLVRWVDGYTF
TGCAGCGTCCTCGTGAGGTGGGTCGATGGCTACACCTTC
>TRBJ1-5|-|-|TRBV19|13
CATRGLGNQPQHF
TGTGCCACCCGGGGGTTGGGCAATCAGCCCCAGCATTTT
>TRBJ2-7|TRBD2|-|TRBV20-1|11
CSAATSGSTYF
TGCAGTGCTGCGACTAGCGGGAGTACGTACTTC
>TRBJ2-7|TRBD2|-|TRBV9|18
CASSVGGDYISDPYEQYF
TGTGCCAGCAGCGTAGGTGGGGACTACATCTCTGATCCATACGAGCAGTACTTC
>TRBJ1-5|-|-|TRBV7-2|15
CASSLDIEPNQPQHF
TGTGCCAGCAGCTTAGACATTGAACCCAATCAGCCCCAGCATTTT
>TRBJ1-2|-|-|TRBV6-1|12
CASSAQGSGYTF
TGTGCCAGCAGTGCCCAGGGGTCTGGCTACACCTTC
>TRBJ2-7|TRBD2|-|TRBV5-1|15
CASRDGGRSSYEQYF
TGCGCCAGTCGCGACGGGGGGAGGAGTTCCTACGAGCAGTACTTC
>TRBJ1-4|-|-|TRBV7-2|15
CASSFSPSYNEKLFF
TGTGCCAGCAGCTTCAGTCCCAGTTATAATGAAAAACTGTTTTTT
>TRBJ1-4|TRBD1|-|TRBV15|16
CATSRADRGVNEKLFF
TGTGCCACCAGCAGGGCCGACAGGGGGGTTAATGAAAAACTGTTTTTT
>TRBJ2-1|-|-|TRBV25-1|15
CASSAGERDYNEQFF
TGTGCCAGCAGTGCGGGGGAGCGAGACTACAATGAGCAGTTCTTC
>TRBJ2-1|-|-|TRBV12-5|14
CASGSPGAYNEQFF
TGTGCTAGTGGTTCCCCAGGGGCCTACAATGAGCAGTTCTTC
>TRBJ2-7|TRBD2|-|TRBV7-8|14
CASSPLREIYEQYF
TGTGCCAGCAGTCCCTTGCGGGAGATCTACGAGCAGTACTTC
>TRBJ1-2|-|once|TRBV7-3|15
CASSPRREGGGGYTF
TGTGCCAGCAGCCCAAGGCGGGAGGGCGGGGGTGGCTACACCTTC
>TRBJ1-6|TRBD1|-|TRBV5-5|13
CASSYTGDSPLHF
TGTGCCAGCAGCTACACAGGGGATTCACCCCTCCACTTT
>TRBJ1-1|TRBD1|-|TRBV6-1|14
CASSKGTGVTEAFF
TGTGCCAGCAGCAAAGGGACAGGGGTCACTGAAGCTTTCTTT
>TRBJ2-1|-|-|TRBV11-3|16
CASSLGSGGQYNEQFF
TGTGCCAGCAGCTTAGGGTCTGGGGGACAATACAATGAGCAGTTCTTC
>TRBJ1-3|-|-|TRBV4-1|16
CASSQEGEGSGNTIYF
TGCGCCAGCAGCCAAGAGGGAGAAGGGTCTGGAAACACCATATATTTT
>TRBJ2-1|TRBD2|-|TRBV15|18
CATSRVKREDNIPHEQFF
TGTGCCACCAGCAGAGTTAAGCGGGAGGACAACATTCCCCATGAGCAGTTCTTC
>TRBJ2-7|-|-|TRBV12-5|19
CASGSLTGPPSREFIEQYF
TGTGCTAGTGGTTCCCTGACCGGCCCTCCGTCCCGGGAGTTTATCGAGCAGTACTTC
>TRBJ2-2|-|few|TRBV7-2|13
CASSSGVTGELFF
TGTGCCAGCAGCTCAGGTGTAACCGGGGAGCTGTTTTTT
>TRBJ2-1|TRBD2|-|TRBV4-1|15
CASSQDGGGSNEQFF
TGCGCCAGCAGCCAAGACGGCGGGGGGTCCAATGAGCAGTTCTTC
>TRBJ2-3|TRBD2|-|TRBV5-1|18
CASSPREVRAGGGDTQYF
TGCGCCAGCAGCCCGCGGGAGGTTCGAGCGGGGGGGGGAGATACGCAGTATTTT
>TRBJ2-6|-|-|TRBV7-9|14
CASSRPDGANVLTF
TGTGCCAGCAGCCGTCCAGATGGGGCCAACGTCCTGACTTTC
>TRBJ1-4|TRBD1|-|TRBV4-1|19
CASSQETGGLNVGCEKLFF
TGCGCCAGCAGCCAAGAGACAGGGGGCTTGAATGTAGGGTGTGAAAAACTGTTTTTT
>TRBJ2-2|-|-|TRBV14|14
CASGGQRETGELFF
TGTGCCAGCGGCGGACAGCGTGAAACCGGGGAGCTGTTTTTT
>TRBJ2-1|TRBD2|-|TRBV10-3|15
CAISEASGRAPEQFF
TGTGCCATCAGTGAGGCTAGCGGGAGGGCCCCTGAGCAGTTCTTC
>TRBJ2-1|TRBD2|once|TRBV7-9|17
CASSTQILAGNINEQFF
TGTGCCAGCAGCACCCAGATACTAGCGGGGAATATCAATGAGCAGTTCTTC
>TRBJ1-2|-|-|TRBV19|10
CASQGYGYTF
TGTGCCAGCCAGGGGTATGGCTACACCTTC
>TRBJ1-5|TRBD1|-|TRBV19|15
CASSRTGLYNQPQHF
TGTGCCAGTAGTAGGACAGGCCTTTATAATCAGCCCCAGCATTTT
>TRBJ2-2|TRBD1|-|TRBV4-3|15
CASSQRTGRPGELFF
TGCGCCAGCAGCCAGAGGACAGGGCGGCCCGGGGAGCTGTTTTTT
>TRBJ2-3|-|once|TRBV1|16
CTSSQALGRAEDTQYF
TGCACCAGCAGCCAAGCTCTCGGGAGGGCCGAAGATACGCAGTATTTT
>TRBJ2-1|TRBD1|-|TRBV25-1|18
CASSAQGAEVLSYNEQFF
TGTGCCAGCAGTGCCCAGGGGGCCGAAGTACTGTCCTACAATGAGCAGTTCTTC
>TRBJ2-1|TRBD1|-|TRBV5-1|17
CASSYRDRGRGRDEQFF
TGCGCCAGCAGCTACCGGGACAGGGGAAGGGGTAGGGATGAGCAGTTCTTC
>TRBJ1-4|-|once|TRBV4-3|17
CASSHNPDSSTNEKLFF
TGCGCCAGCAGCCACAATCCGGACAGTTCAACTAATGAAAAACTGTTTTTT
>TRBJ2-4|-|-|TRBV4-3|16
CASSRSLKLVKNIQYF
TGCGCCAGCAGCCGCTCACTCAAGTTGGTCAAAAACATTCAGTACTTC
>TRBJ2-7|-|-|TRBV15|15
CATGSNRDGGLEQYF
TGTGCCACCGGGAGCAACCGGGACGGGGGACTGGAGCAGTACTTC
>TRBJ2-7|-|-|TRBV5-1|14
CASSSEGVRYEQYF
TGCGCCAGCAGCTCGGAGGGTGTAAGGTACGAGCAGTACTTC
>TRBJ1-1|-|-|TRBV7-2|14
CASSPSLRDTEAFF
TGTGCCAGCAGCCCCTCCCTTCGGGACACTGAAGCTTTCTTT
>TRBJ1-1|-|-|TRBV5-1|12
CASSLVGRKAFF
TGCGCCAGCAGCTTGGTAGGCAGGAAAGCTTTCTTT
>TRBJ1-2|TRBD1|-|TRBV4-3|17
CASSLQRRTGANYGYTF
TGCGCCAGCAGCCTCCAGAGACGGACAGGGGCTAACTATGGCTACACCTTC
>TRBJ1-2|TRBD1|-|TRBV4-3|15
CASSQEGDRTEGYTF
TGCGCCAGCAGCCAAGAGGGGGACAGGACGGAAGGCTACACCTTC